A selection of T cell receptor beta chains follows, all from one sample in a study of T cell changes during pregnancy in multiple sclerosis. The method was immunoSEQ multiplex PCR; TCRdb's version includes in-frame clones alone and lacks a portion of them. The sample has tens of thousands of clones, roughly 92% seen once. Sequencing was performed on peripheral blood, taken in the third trimester of pregnancy. The receptors were gathered from a female donor in good health, enrolled as a control in a pregnancy study. Each CDR3 is given without its conserved first and last residue. Rows may omit the clone size; those that give it use once, few, many or a size class.

j_call,clone_size,v_call,cdr3_aa
TRBJ1-6,few,TRBV2,ASREGGLDNSPLH
TRBJ2-5,once,TRBV7-2,ASSLGRDRGETQY
TRBJ2-1,.,TRBV18,ASSPSSGRYNEQF
TRBJ2-3,.,TRBV11-2,ASSHALRADTQY
TRBJ2-2,.,TRBV15,ATSDRGGPGELF
TRBJ2-5,once,TRBV27,ASTPRVGGLQETQY
TRBJ2-5,.,TRBV2,ASSLAGGETQY
TRBJ2-1,.,TRBV11-1,ASSLWAGNNEQF
TRBJ1-1,.,TRBV7-3,ASSPGQARRTEAF
.,.,TRBV6-1,ASTRDGDRVYEQY
TRBJ1-1,.,TRBV4-3,ASSQIGGEAF
TRBJ2-1,.,TRBV19,ASSTQGRVVYNEQF
TRBJ2-7,.,TRBV9,ASSVVGDRSYEQY
TRBJ2-7,.,TRBV2,ASRAGYSSYEQY
TRBJ1-2,.,TRBV29-1,SVTPGAINYGYT
TRBJ2-7,.,TRBV7-2,ASSLGTGPYEQY
TRBJ2-1,.,TRBV5-1,ASSPDSYYNEQF
TRBJ2-7,.,TRBV6-5,ASARLVRVREQY